Presented here are 9 T cell receptor beta chains from one specimen sequenced in a study of siplizumab effects on memory and regulatory T cells. Here immunoSEQ multiplex PCR was the method, and the copy in TCRdb shows in-frame clones only, minus some. The sample carries 13,000 or so clones, 40% recorded once. Mixed lymphocyte reaction cells underwent five to six days of coculture at 37°C. These receptors have no identified antigens. The specimen sequenced was CFSE-low (dividing) CD8+ T cells sorted from an allogeneic mixed lymphocyte reaction. All receptors come from a human donor in good health; the cells came from an allogeneic mixed lymphocyte reaction.

The chain employs TRBV11-3 and TRBJ2-7; D is unresolved. The CDR3 has 12 amino acids. CDR1 is SGHNT, CDR2 YENEEA, per germline. With 5 bases removed from V and 5 bases from J, the gap between germline ends came to 10 bases. CDR3: CASSGQANEQYF. The CDR3 DNA follows: TGTGCCAGCAGCGGGCAAGCCAACGAGCAGTACTTC.

The chain is built from TRBV4-1 and TRBJ1-1; perhaps TRBD1 as D (6 bases). The V end lost 1 base, the J end lost 5 bases, and 11 bases lay between the germline ends. CDR1 and CDR2 from the germline V gene are MGHRA and YSYEKL. The CDR3 contains 14 residues. CDR3 region: CASSQGGGRTEAFF. The CDR3 bases are TGCGCCAGCAGCCAAGGCGGGGGCCGGACTGAAGCTTTCTTT.

This clone appeared once. The chain employs TRBV27 and TRBJ2-5, with D possibly being TRBD1 or TRBD2 (6 bases each). The DNA end is a closer match to TRBJ2-7, so the J assignment may be wrong. The germline V gene encodes CDR1 MNHEY and CDR2 SMNVEV (reference sequence). This CDR3 has 14 amino acids. The CDR3 sequence: CASRPLGGRYEQYF. Here the CDR3 DNA reads TGTGCCAGCAGGCCCTTGGGGGGCAGATACGAGCAGTACTTC.

The DNA for the CDR3 is TGCGCCAGCAGCCCCGGACAGGGGGCAGATACGCAGTATTTT. Residues: CASSPGQGADTQYF. The rearrangement uses TRBV4-1 and TRBJ2-3; 10 bases are shared with TRBD1. The CDR3 is 14 amino acids. Losses at the gene ends were 4 bases for V and 4 bases for J; bases not matched to a gene: 2. In germline, CDR1 is MGHRA, CDR2 YSYEKL.

V and J are TRBV5-6 and TRBJ1-4, with 7 bases identical to TRBD1. The CDR3 sequence is 14 residues long. The germline gives CDR1 SGHDT, CDR2 YYEEEE. V was clipped by 4 bases and J by 4 bases; unmatched bases: 4. The DNA of the CDR3 is TGTGCCAGCAGCGGGGACAGAAGTAATGAAAAACTGTTTTTT. Protein product: CASSGDRSNEKLFF.

Only a few counts were recorded for this clone. The rearrangement uses TRBV4-1 and TRBJ2-7; 8 bases fit TRBD1. CDR1 and CDR2 (germline): MGHRA, YSYEKL. V shed 0 bases, J shed 1 base, and the junction held 5 bases outside the gene matches. The CDR3 totals 16 residues. The CDR3 DNA reads as TGCGCCAGCAGCCAAGAACCCGGACAGGGTTCCTACGAGCAGTACTTC. Translating gives CASSQEPGQGSYEQYF.

This chain links TRBV4-1 with TRBJ2-2; D possibly corresponds to TRBD1 (6 bases). Germline CDR1 reads MGHRA; CDR2 reads YSYEKL. This CDR3 is 16 amino acids long. Trimming stripped 3 bases from V and 3 bases from J, with 14 bases between. The CDR3 spells CASSHRRQDYTGELFF. CDR3 DNA: TGCGCCAGCAGCCACCGGAGACAGGACTACACCGGGGAGCTGTTTTTT.

The DNA of the CDR3 is TGCAGCGTTGAAGACGGGGCAGGGAGCTCCTACGAGCAGTACTTC. It codes for CSVEDGAGSSYEQYF. V and J are TRBV29-1 and TRBJ2-7; D is perhaps TRBD1 or TRBD2 (5 bases each). V was trimmed by 0 bases and J by 0 bases, leaving 12 bases between them. This CDR3 region has 15 residues. The V gene's germline CDR1 is SQVTM and CDR2 ANQGSEA.

This clone was seen only a few times. The chain couples TRBV27 to TRBJ2-5; D is possibly TRBD1 (5 bases). V was pared by 5 bases and J by 2 bases, with 21 bases between. CDR1 and CDR2 from the germline V gene are MNHEY and SMNVEV (reference sequence). This CDR3 spans 17 amino acids. The CDR3 DNA reads TGTGCCAGCAGTCCCCTCACCCCTCAGGGCCCACAAGAGACCCAGTACTTC. It is translated as CASSPLTPQGPQETQYF.